A selection of T cell receptor beta chains follows, all from one sample in a study of graft-versus-host responses after intestinal transplantation. Data came from immunoSEQ multiplex PCR; TCRdb stores just in-frame clones and leaves some out. The table has around 54,000 clones, 91% seen once. Here the sequenced sample was PBMCs, taken approximately 660 days after intestinal transplant. All receptors come from a human patient who received an intestinal transplant, so some T cells may come from the graft donor. The CDR3 runs from the conserved cysteine through the conserved F or W. The order of the fields is V gene, D gene, clone size, CDR3 length, J gene, CDR3 DNA, CDR3 protein. A D gene is named only where the DNA matches it firmly. Size tells how often a clone was seen (once, few, many) or the class of an expanded clone, and some rows leave it out.

v_call: TRBV5-4
d_call: TRBD2
clone_size: NA
cdr3_length: 15
j_call: TRBJ2-1
cdr3_nt: TGTGCCAGCAGCTCGACTAGCGGGGGGCTCAATGAGCAGTTCTTC
cdr3_aa: CASSSTSGGLNEQFF

v_call: TRBV30
d_call: TRBD2
clone_size: NA
cdr3_length: 14
j_call: TRBJ2-7
cdr3_nt: TGTGCCTGGTCCCTCGGGGGGGCTCTCTTCGAGCAGTACTTC
cdr3_aa: CAWSLGGALFEQYF

v_call: TRBV12-5
d_call: TRBD1
clone_size: NA
cdr3_length: 17
j_call: TRBJ2-7
cdr3_nt: TGTGCTAGTGGTTTGGTACTTTCCGGACAGGGACCCTACGAGCAGTACTTC
cdr3_aa: CASGLVLSGQGPYEQYF

v_call: TRBV13
d_call: NA
clone_size: NA
cdr3_length: 13
j_call: TRBJ1-5
cdr3_nt: TGTGCCAGCAGCGCTTACAGGGACCAGCCCCAGCATTTT
cdr3_aa: CASSAYRDQPQHF

v_call: TRBV10-2
d_call: TRBD2
clone_size: NA
cdr3_length: 15
j_call: TRBJ2-2
cdr3_nt: TGCGCCAGCAGGTTAGCGGGACACAACACCGGGGAGCTGTTTTTT
cdr3_aa: CASRLAGHNTGELFF

v_call: TRBV6-1
d_call: TRBD1
clone_size: once
cdr3_length: 15
j_call: TRBJ1-4
cdr3_nt: TGTGCCAGCAGGGCGGGACAGGGCAGTAATGAAAAACTGTTTTTT
cdr3_aa: CASRAGQGSNEKLFF

v_call: TRBV2
d_call: NA
clone_size: NA
cdr3_length: 14
j_call: TRBJ1-2
cdr3_nt: TGTGCCATCAAAGTGGGACCCCGGCTCTATGGCTACACCTTC
cdr3_aa: CAIKVGPRLYGYTF

v_call: TRBV7-8
d_call: TRBD2
clone_size: NA
cdr3_length: 15
j_call: TRBJ2-1
cdr3_nt: TGTGCCAGCAGACCGACTAGCGGGGTTGAGAATGAGCAGTTCTTC
cdr3_aa: CASRPTSGVENEQFF

v_call: TRBV5-1
d_call: TRBD2
clone_size: NA
cdr3_length: 15
j_call: TRBJ2-1
cdr3_nt: TGCGCCAGCAGACCTCCTAGCGGGGGAGACAATGAGCAGTTCTTC
cdr3_aa: CASRPPSGGDNEQFF

v_call: TRBV9
d_call: NA
clone_size: NA
cdr3_length: 15
j_call: TRBJ2-5
cdr3_nt: TGTGCCAGCAGTCCCTCGGGGGCTTCCTTAGAGACCCAGTACTTC
cdr3_aa: CASSPSGASLETQYF

v_call: TRBV7-3
d_call: NA
clone_size: NA
cdr3_length: 14
j_call: TRBJ2-7
cdr3_nt: TGTGCCAGCAGCTTAAGAAGGAAGGACCACGAGCAGTACTTC
cdr3_aa: CASSLRRKDHEQYF

v_call: TRBV25-1
d_call: TRBD1
clone_size: NA
cdr3_length: 13
j_call: TRBJ1-2
cdr3_nt: TGTGCCAGCGGCAACAGGGGGAACTATGGCTACACCTTC
cdr3_aa: CASGNRGNYGYTF

v_call: TRBV5-1
d_call: NA
clone_size: NA
cdr3_length: 17
j_call: TRBJ2-1
cdr3_nt: TGCGCCAGCAGACCCGGGGGCGGACTAAGCTCCTACAATGAGCAGTTCTTC
cdr3_aa: CASRPGGGLSSYNEQFF

v_call: TRBV11-3
d_call: NA
clone_size: NA
cdr3_length: 14
j_call: TRBJ1-1
cdr3_nt: TGTGCCAGCAGCTTAGATCTAGGGAGCACTGAAGCTTTCTTT
cdr3_aa: CASSLDLGSTEAFF

v_call: TRBV6-5
d_call: TRBD1
clone_size: NA
cdr3_length: 13
j_call: TRBJ1-6
cdr3_nt: TGTGCCAGCACCCGGACAGGGGGCTCACCCCTCCACTTT
cdr3_aa: CASTRTGGSPLHF

v_call: TRBV5-4
d_call: NA
clone_size: NA
cdr3_length: 18
j_call: TRBJ1-1
cdr3_nt: TGTGCCAGCAGCTATCCGAACACGGGGGGAGCTCTGAACACTGAAGCTTTCTTT
cdr3_aa: CASSYPNTGGALNTEAFF

v_call: TRBV5-4
d_call: NA
clone_size: once
cdr3_length: 13
j_call: TRBJ2-3
cdr3_nt: TGTGCCAGCAGCGCTCGACTCGCAGATACGCAGTATTTT
cdr3_aa: CASSARLADTQYF

v_call: TRBV29-1
d_call: NA
clone_size: NA
cdr3_length: 13
j_call: TRBJ2-5
cdr3_nt: TGCAGCGTAAAGGACAGCCCTGAGGAGACCCAGTACTTC
cdr3_aa: CSVKDSPEETQYF

v_call: TRBV16
d_call: NA
clone_size: NA
cdr3_length: 13
j_call: TRBJ1-6
cdr3_nt: TGTGCCAGCAGCGACTGGGGCCGGGGCCCCATCCACTTT
cdr3_aa: CASSDWGRGPIHF

v_call: TRBV7-2
d_call: TRBD2
clone_size: NA
cdr3_length: 14
j_call: TRBJ2-5
cdr3_nt: TGTGCCAGCACGATCGGGGGGGGGAAAGAGACCCAGTACTTC
cdr3_aa: CASTIGGGKETQYF

v_call: TRBV4-2
d_call: NA
clone_size: NA
cdr3_length: 12
j_call: TRBJ2-5
cdr3_nt: TGTGCCAGCAGCGAAGCATCAGAGACCCAGTACTTC
cdr3_aa: CASSEASETQYF

v_call: TRBV19
d_call: NA
clone_size: NA
cdr3_length: 13
j_call: TRBJ1-2
cdr3_nt: TGTGCCAGTAGTATGGGGTACCCCTATGGCTACACCTTC
cdr3_aa: CASSMGYPYGYTF

v_call: TRBV27
d_call: TRBD1
clone_size: NA
cdr3_length: 15
j_call: TRBJ2-7
cdr3_nt: TGTGCCAGCAGTCCGAAACAGGGGTTCCCCTACGAGCAGTACTTC
cdr3_aa: CASSPKQGFPYEQYF

v_call: TRBV10-3
d_call: NA
clone_size: once
cdr3_length: 17
j_call: TRBJ2-1
cdr3_nt: TGTGCCATCAGTCAGACTCCTCCGATGGGGTCCTACAATGAGCAGTTCTTC
cdr3_aa: CAISQTPPMGSYNEQFF

v_call: TRBV10-3
d_call: TRBD1
clone_size: NA
cdr3_length: 15
j_call: TRBJ1-3
cdr3_nt: TGTGCCATCAGTCCCCGGACAGGTTCTGGAAACACCATATATTTT
cdr3_aa: CAISPRTGSGNTIYF

v_call: TRBV9
d_call: NA
clone_size: NA
cdr3_length: 17
j_call: TRBJ2-6
cdr3_nt: TGTGCCAGCAGCGTAGAGGGACGAGGGAGTGGGGCCAACGTCCTGACTTTC
cdr3_aa: CASSVEGRGSGANVLTF

v_call: TRBV19
d_call: NA
clone_size: NA
cdr3_length: 16
j_call: TRBJ1-5
cdr3_nt: TGTGCCAGTAGTATTCTTGGGGGGAACGTATATCAGCCCCAGCATTTT
cdr3_aa: CASSILGGNVYQPQHF

v_call: TRBV7-8
d_call: NA
clone_size: NA
cdr3_length: 15
j_call: TRBJ2-1
cdr3_nt: TGTGCCAGCAGCGCCCCGGGGGAGTTCTACAATGAGCAGTTCTTC
cdr3_aa: CASSAPGEFYNEQFF

v_call: TRBV6-5
d_call: TRBD1
clone_size: NA
cdr3_length: 14
j_call: TRBJ2-4
cdr3_nt: TGTGCCAGCACCCGCCCGGGACAGGGGGTCCCGGTGTACTTC
cdr3_aa: CASTRPGQGVPVYF

v_call: TRBV2
d_call: TRBD1
clone_size: NA
cdr3_length: 14
j_call: TRBJ1-2
cdr3_nt: TGTGCCAGCCCGGGACAGGGGGGACCCTATGGCTACACCTTC
cdr3_aa: CASPGQGGPYGYTF

v_call: TRBV5-4
d_call: NA
clone_size: NA
cdr3_length: 14
j_call: TRBJ2-5
cdr3_nt: TGTGCCAGCAGCTTGGACACAGGGCGGGAGACCCAGTACTTC
cdr3_aa: CASSLDTGRETQYF

v_call: TRBV4-2
d_call: TRBD2
clone_size: NA
cdr3_length: 15
j_call: TRBJ2-7
cdr3_nt: TGTGCCAGCAGCCAAGGCGGGGGGGACTCCTACGAGCAGTACTTC
cdr3_aa: CASSQGGGDSYEQYF

v_call: TRBV5-1
d_call: NA
clone_size: NA
cdr3_length: 16
j_call: TRBJ2-1
cdr3_nt: TGCGCCAGCAGCCCCTACCGACAGGATGCGATAAATGAGCAGTTCTTC
cdr3_aa: CASSPYRQDAINEQFF

v_call: TRBV5-4
d_call: TRBD2
clone_size: NA
cdr3_length: 17
j_call: TRBJ2-3
cdr3_nt: TGTGCCACCAACCTCTCCCCCGGGCTAGCGGATGGGGATACGCAGTATTTT
cdr3_aa: CATNLSPGLADGDTQYF

v_call: TRBV5-3
d_call: NA
clone_size: NA
cdr3_length: 18
j_call: TRBJ2-2
cdr3_nt: TGTGCCAGAAGACAGCCGGGCCTTAAAGGACGGGACACCGGGGAGCTGTTTTTT
cdr3_aa: CARRQPGLKGRDTGELFF

v_call: TRBV27
d_call: NA
clone_size: NA
cdr3_length: 12
j_call: TRBJ1-1
cdr3_nt: TGTGCCAGCAGTTTACCGGGCACTGAAGCTTTCTTT
cdr3_aa: CASSLPGTEAFF

v_call: TRBV18
d_call: NA
clone_size: NA
cdr3_length: 15
j_call: TRBJ1-3
cdr3_nt: TGTGCCAGCTCACCCCCACCGGACAGTGGAAACACCATATATTTT
cdr3_aa: CASSPPPDSGNTIYF

v_call: TRBV19
d_call: NA
clone_size: NA
cdr3_length: 16
j_call: TRBJ2-1
cdr3_nt: TGTGCCAGTAGTACCTGGGGGACATTAGTTTACAATGAGCAGTTCTTC
cdr3_aa: CASSTWGTLVYNEQFF

v_call: TRBV5-6
d_call: NA
clone_size: NA
cdr3_length: 14
j_call: TRBJ1-2
cdr3_nt: TGTGCCAGCAGTTCCCCTCGGGGTTCCTATGGCTACACCTTC
cdr3_aa: CASSSPRGSYGYTF

v_call: TRBV5-4
d_call: TRBD1
clone_size: NA
cdr3_length: 14
j_call: TRBJ1-2
cdr3_nt: TGTGCCGGCAGCCACCGCGGACAGGGCTATGGCTACACCTTC
cdr3_aa: CAGSHRGQGYGYTF

v_call: TRBV6-5
d_call: NA
clone_size: NA
cdr3_length: 15
j_call: TRBJ2-2
cdr3_nt: TGTGCCAGCAGTTACTCAGGGGGGCCCGGCGGGGAGCTGTTTTTT
cdr3_aa: CASSYSGGPGGELFF

v_call: TRBV7-9
d_call: TRBD1
clone_size: NA
cdr3_length: 14
j_call: TRBJ2-2
cdr3_nt: TGTGCCAGCAGCCAAGACAGGGTACCCGGGGAGCTGTTTTTT
cdr3_aa: CASSQDRVPGELFF

v_call: TRBV7-8
d_call: NA
clone_size: NA
cdr3_length: 14
j_call: TRBJ2-7
cdr3_nt: TGTGCCAGCAGCTTAGGGACAGAATTCTACGAGCAGTACTTC
cdr3_aa: CASSLGTEFYEQYF

v_call: TRBV6-5
d_call: TRBD1
clone_size: NA
cdr3_length: 14
j_call: TRBJ2-5
cdr3_nt: TGTGCCAGCAGTTTTCGACAGGGGGTCAAGACCCAGTACTTC
cdr3_aa: CASSFRQGVKTQYF

v_call: TRBV4-1
d_call: TRBD1
clone_size: NA
cdr3_length: 14
j_call: TRBJ2-7
cdr3_nt: TGCGCCAGAGAAGAAGGGACAGGGGTCCACGAGCAGTACTTC
cdr3_aa: CAREEGTGVHEQYF

v_call: TRBV4-1
d_call: TRBD1
clone_size: NA
cdr3_length: 15
j_call: TRBJ1-4
cdr3_nt: TGCGCCAGCAGCCAACCGGGACAGGGGGAAAGAAAACTGTTTTTT
cdr3_aa: CASSQPGQGERKLFF

v_call: TRBV30
d_call: NA
clone_size: NA
cdr3_length: 15
j_call: TRBJ1-1
cdr3_nt: TGTGCCTGGAGTGTACCGGAGACTATAAACACTGAAGCTTTCTTT
cdr3_aa: CAWSVPETINTEAFF

v_call: TRBV5-1
d_call: NA
clone_size: NA
cdr3_length: 15
j_call: TRBJ2-3
cdr3_nt: TGCGCCAGCAGCTTGGACCGGACTGCCACCGATACGCAGTATTTT
cdr3_aa: CASSLDRTATDTQYF